The 9 T cell receptor beta chains given below trace back to one sample, sequenced in a study of cytomegalovirus exposure and HLA in healthy donors. The primer mix had 60 Vbeta and 13 Jbeta primers. Generated by immunoSEQ multiplex PCR, the TCRdb table keeps only in-frame clones and is missing some. The sample totals under 70,000 clones; its top ten clones hold around 2.4%. Sample: PBMCs. Receptors originate from a female donor in good health and CMV-seropositive.

The chain carries TRBV29-1 and TRBJ2-7; 13 bases are a match to TRBD2. CDR3 size: 15 residues. With 6 bases clipped from V and 3 bases from J, the junction kept 8 bases outside the gene matches. Germline lookup yields CDR1 SQVTM and CDR2 ANQGSEA. The CDR3 nucleotides are TGCAGCGTAGTACCAGGACTAGCGGGGGTCTACGAGCAGTACTTC. This encodes CSVVPGLAGVYEQYF.

The chain joins TRBV29-1 to TRBJ2-3, with D unclear. This CDR3 contains 10 residues. V lost 3 bases and J 5 bases, leaving 3 bases between the germline ends. Germline V gene lookup returns CDR1 SQVTM and CDR2 ANQGSEA. The CDR3 DNA follows: TGCAGCGTTGATCAAGATACGCAGTATTTT. Translation: CSVDQDTQYF.

Of note for this clone: A junction boundary mismatches the germline segment, possibly from a read error. The chain joins TRBV27 to TRBJ1-1; 7 bases are shared with TRBD1. The length of the CDR3 is 16 residues. The germline gives CDR1 MNHEY, CDR2 SMNVEV (reference sequence). CDR3: CASTPRGQPGGTEDFF. CDR3 bases: TGTGCCAGCACTCCAAGGGGGCAGCCTGGGGGCACTGAAGATTTCTTT.

The chain recombines TRBV29-1 with TRBJ2-5; tentatively, D is TRBD2 (7 bases). Trimming pared 6 bases from V and 5 bases from J, leaving 16 bases between. This CDR3 is built from 13 residues. Looked up from germline, CDR1 is SQVTM and CDR2 is ANQGSEA. The CDR3 DNA reads TGCAGCGTGGGGGGGCTATCGGGGGAGACCCAGTACTTC. This codes for CSVGGLSGETQYF.

The genes are TRBV27 and TRBJ1-1; 7 bases map to TRBD1. J gave up 4 bases and V 5 bases, and 10 bases lay outside the gene matches. The CDR3 contains 15 residues. Germline CDR1 reads MNHEY; CDR2 reads SMNVEV (reference sequence). CDR3 nucleotides: TGTGCCAGCAGTCCCGAGGGACAGCGGGCCACTGAAGCTTTCTTT. Protein sequence: CASSPEGQRATEAFF.

This CDR3 is CASSLDSSYNEQFF. CDR3 in DNA: TGTGCCAGCAGCTTGGACAGTTCCTACAATGAGCAGTTCTTC. The chain employs TRBV11-3 and TRBJ2-1, with D maybe TRBD1 (6 bases). Germline V gene sequence: CDR1 SGHNT, CDR2 YENEEA. The V and J ends lost 3 bases and 1 base respectively, with 7 bases between them. This CDR3 is built from 14 residues.

The CDR3 sequence is CAIRKGQGNTEAFF. The CDR3 DNA sequence: TGTGCCATCAGGAAGGGACAGGGGAACACTGAAGCTTTCTTT. V gene TRBV10-3 combines with J gene TRBJ1-1; 9 bases are shared with TRBD1. CDR3 length equals 14 residues. Germline lookup yields CDR1 ENHRY and CDR2 SYGVKD. V was clipped by 6 bases and J by 1 base; unmatched bases: 3.

J is TRBJ2-1 and V is TRBV30; 7 bases are shared with TRBD1. The V and J ends lost 4 bases and 7 bases, in that order; junction bases with no gene match: 10. The CDR3 is 14 residues long. Germline CDR1 is GTSNPN and CDR2 is SVGIG (reference sequence). CDR3 residues: CAWNYQGVANEQFF. The CDR3 DNA reads TGTGCCTGGAATTATCAGGGGGTAGCAAATGAGCAGTTCTTC.

This chain uses TRBV2 with TRBJ2-5, with D possibly TRBD2 on 6 matching bases. With 8 bases removed from V and 1 base from J, the gap between germline ends came to 14 bases. The CDR3 length is 14 residues. The germline CDR1 and CDR2 sequences are SNHLY and FYNNEI. CDR3 sequence: CASGHRDSQETQYF. The CDR3, as DNA: TGTGCCAGCGGACACCGGGACTCCCAAGAGACCCAGTACTTC.